Listed here are 32 T cell receptor beta chains from one sample, sequenced in a study of human T cells and chemical hapten exposure (TCRdb year 2021). The time point label of this sample denotes: pre-sensitization, week 0. According to the study, the label for this sample's treatment or condition signals: therapeutic diphenylcyclopropenone sensitization with weekly scalp DPC. Preparation of the library involved RACE. Sequencing instrument: NextSeq 500. TCRdb redid the processing of the public reads, applying fastp at Q25 and MiXCR, and retained in-frame beta chains. Rows merge per CDR3 protein into single entries with the most common DNA and genes. This sample lists 300,000 to 450,000 distinct CDR3 sequences; 5.1% were detected once. The ten top clones hold 2.6% of the sample. The sample in question was whole blood, obtained in connection with sensitization to the hapten diphenylcyclopropenone (DPC). These receptors came from a woman in her forties or fifties with alopecia areata. Some clones in this sample may be carry-over from other donors' samples.

In its sample, this clonotype was seen many times. The genes are TRBV3-1 and TRBJ2-1; D may match TRBD1 or TRBD2 (6 bases each). V was trimmed by 3 bases and J by 7 bases, leaving 13 bases between them. The germline CDR1 and CDR2 sequences are LGHDT and YNNKEL (reference sequence). The CDR3 runs to 14 residues. As DNA, the CDR3 is TGTGCCAGCAGCCACGGAGGGGGAAGGAATGAGCAGTTCTTC. Protein sequence: CASSHGGGRNEQFF.

Many counts were recorded for this clonotype. The rearrangement uses TRBV7-2 and TRBJ1-6, with unresolved D. CDR1 is SGHTA and CDR2 is FQGNSA in the germline V gene. V was cut by 5 bases and J by 5 bases, with 4 bases left in between. The CDR3 loop spans 12 amino acids. The CDR3, as DNA: TGTGCCAGCAGCGACAATAATTCACCCCTCCACTTT. Translating gives CASSDNNSPLHF.

This clonotype occurred many times. The chain recombines TRBV5-1 with TRBJ2-7, with D possibly matching TRBD1 (6 bases). V was clipped by 4 bases and J by 6 bases, with 14 bases between them. The CDR3 runs 13 residues. CDR1 is SGHRS, CDR2 YFSETQ, per germline. The CDR3 is CASSIGQPGEQYF. The CDR3 nucleotides are TGCGCCAGCAGCATTGGACAGCCGGGCGAGCAGTACTTC. The entire variable domain, with the rest obtained from reference TRBV5-1 and TRBJ2-7, is as follows: KAGVTQTPRYLIKTRGQQVTLSCSPISGHRSVSWYQQTPGQGLQFLFEYFSETQRNKGNFPGRFSGRQFSNSRSEMNVSTLELGDSALYLCASSIGQPGEQYFGPGTRLTVT.

In its sample, this clonotype was seen a few times. This rearrangement joins TRBV7-2 to TRBJ2-7, with D perhaps TRBD1 (5 bases). This CDR3 region has 13 residues. Trimming stripped 3 bases from V and 6 bases from J, with 12 bases between. The germline V gene has CDR1 SGHTA and CDR2 FQGNSA. CDR3 sequence reads: CASSFQGSGEQYF. The CDR3 region has the DNA TGTGCCAGCAGCTTTCAGGGCTCCGGCGAGCAGTACTTC.

This chain joins TRBV5-1 and TRBJ2-7; 8 bases are a match to TRBD1. Germline CDR1 reads SGHRS; CDR2 reads YFSETQ. The CDR3 spans 13 residues. V lost 7 bases, J lost 6 bases, and 9 bases stayed unmatched. CDR3 residues: CASQTGGTAEQYF. In DNA, the CDR3 is TGCGCCAGCCAAACAGGGGGGACCGCCGAGCAGTACTTC. The whole variable domain, filled in from reference TRBV5-1 and TRBJ2-7, reads KAGVTQTPRYLIKTRGQQVTLSCSPISGHRSVSWYQQTPGQGLQFLFEYFSETQRNKGNFPGRFSGRQFSNSRSEMNVSTLELGDSALYLCASQTGGTAEQYFGPGTRLTVT.

Ten or more counts support this clonotype. The rearrangement links TRBV29-1 to TRBJ2-6; D not certain. The CDR3 has 13 residues. Looked up from germline, CDR1 is SQVTM and CDR2 is ANQGSEA. V lost 5 bases and J 4 bases, leaving 9 bases between the germline ends. In DNA form, the CDR3 reads TGCAGCGTTTTACTGAGCGGGGCCAACGTCCTGACTTTC. Translating it yields CSVLLSGANVLTF.

This clonotype was counted many times. The J gene is TRBJ1-2, the V gene TRBV29-1; TRBD1 matches at 12 bases. The germline CDR1 and CDR2 sequences are SQVTM and ANQGSEA. CDR3 size: 14 residues. V was pared by 6 bases and J by 6 bases, with 8 bases of the junction left unmatched. Here the CDR3 reads CSVAVGTGGDGYTF. CDR3 nucleotides: TGCAGCGTCGCCGTGGGGACAGGGGGCGATGGCTACACCTTC.

V gene TRBV12-3 or TRBV12-4 combines with J gene TRBJ2-3; D remains ambiguous. V lost 3 bases and J lost 1, with 14 bases in between. The CDR3 has 16 amino acids. Here the CDR3 reads CASSLSVERGTDTQYF. The CDR3, as DNA: TGTGCCAGCAGTTTGAGCGTGGAAAGGGGCACAGATACGCAGTATTTT.

The sample holds a few counts of this clonotype. The chain carries TRBV3-1 and TRBJ2-7, with 11 bases fitting TRBD1. The germline gives CDR1 LGHDT, CDR2 YNNKEL (reference sequence). The CDR3 consists of 16 residues. J lost 6 bases, V lost 1 base, and 8 bases had no gene match. CDR3 in amino acids: CASSQAGTGGSGEQYF. In nucleotides, the CDR3 is TGTGCCAGCAGCCAAGCGGGGACAGGGGGGTCCGGCGAGCAGTACTTC.

This sequence joins TRBV27 and TRBJ2-1, with TRBD1 identical over 8 bases. The germline CDR1 and CDR2 sequences are MNHEY and SMNVEV (reference sequence). The junction had 5 bases not matched to a gene; V was cut back by 7 bases and J by 6 bases. This CDR3 has 13 residues. CDR3 DNA sequence: TGTGCCAGCACCGCAGGACAGGGCAATGAGCAGTTCTTC. As protein: CASTAGQGNEQFF.

This rearrangement joins TRBV18 to TRBJ2-7; D call uncertain. V was clipped by 1 base and J by 2 bases, with 9 bases between them. The CDR3 sequence is 14 residues long. Germline CDR1 KGHSH, CDR2 LQKENI. CDR3: CASSPRVTPYEQYF. CDR3 in DNA: TGTGCCAGCTCACCACGGGTGACCCCCTACGAGCAGTACTTC. Using reference TRBV18 and TRBJ2-7 for the parts outside the CDR3, the full variable domain is NAGVMQNPRHLVRRRGQEARLRCSPMKGHSHVYWYRQLPEEGLKFMVYLQKENIIDESGMPKERFSAEFPKEGPSILRIQQVVRGDSAAYFCASSPRVTPYEQYFGPGTRLTVT.

The sample holds many counts of this clonotype. The chain carries TRBV7-6 and TRBJ2-1; 13 bases map to TRBD2. CDR3 length: 15 amino acids. Germline CDR1 is SGHVS and CDR2 is FNYEAQ. V trimming: 5 bases; J trimming: 7 bases; junction bases outside the gene matches: 5. The CDR3 bases are TGTGCCAGCAGCCCACTAGCGGGAGGGCCGAATGAGCAGTTCTTC. Its protein product is CASSPLAGGPNEQFF.

This clonotype has at least ten counts. The rearrangement joins TRBV7-9 to TRBJ2-3; the D is unclear. CDR1 is SEHNR and CDR2 is FQNEAQ in the germline V gene (reference sequence). Between the trimmed V and J ends, which lost 5 bases and 4 bases, there was a span of 7 bases. The CDR3 length is 12 residues. The CDR3: CASSPSPDTQYF. The CDR3 DNA is TGTGCCAGCAGCCCGAGCCCAGATACGCAGTATTTT.

CDR3 sequence reads: CASSVGSFTSGRLYNEQFF. The CDR3 region has the DNA TGTGCCAGCAGCGTAGGGTCTTTTACTAGCGGGCGCCTCTACAATGAGCAGTTCTTC. The chain carries TRBV9 and TRBJ2-1, with TRBD2 matching over 9 bases. The germline V gene has CDR1 SGDLS and CDR2 YYNGEE. J gave up 3 bases and V 0 bases, and 13 bases lay outside the gene matches. This CDR3 has 19 amino acids.

For the CDR3, the DNA is TGTGCCAGCAGTTACTCTTACAGGGCCCTCACTGAAGCTTTCTTT. Translated: CASSYSYRALTEAFF. The genes are TRBV6-5 and TRBJ1-1, with D maybe TRBD1 (6 bases). Germline values: CDR1 MNHEY, CDR2 SVGAGI. This CDR3 has 15 residues. V dropped 0 bases and J dropped 4 bases, with 12 bases sitting between them.

There are many counts of this clonotype. The chain employs TRBV14 and TRBJ2-3, with 8 bases fitting TRBD2. Germline V gene lookup returns CDR1 SGHDN and CDR2 FVKESK. The CDR3 sequence is 14 residues long. Trimming cost V 4 bases and J 5 bases; bases outside gene matches: 5. DNA for the CDR3: TGTGCCAGCAGCCCAGCGGGGGCCCTAGATACGCAGTATTTT. It yields the protein CASSPAGALDTQYF.

This clonotype was observed many times. The V gene is TRBV4-1, the J gene TRBJ1-4; D possibly corresponds to TRBD1 (6 bases). CDR1 is MGHRA, CDR2 YSYEKL, per germline. Deletions cut 1 base from V and 2 bases from J, with 14 bases between. CDR3 length equals 17 residues. The CDR3 is CASSQVPRGRTNEKLFF. The DNA of the CDR3 is TGCGCCAGCAGCCAAGTCCCCAGGGGTAGGACTAATGAAAAACTGTTTTTT.

This clonotype was found many times. The chain joins TRBV7-9 to TRBJ2-7; D assignment may be TRBD1 or TRBD2 (5 bases each). Trimming took 3 bases from V and 0 from J, leaving 9 bases between them. In germline, CDR1 is SEHNR, CDR2 FQNEAQ (reference sequence). The CDR3 totals 14 residues. The DNA of the CDR3 is TGTGCCAGCAGCTTCCGGGACGTCTCCTACGAGCAGTACTTC. It codes for CASSFRDVSYEQYF. Together with reference TRBV7-9 and TRBJ2-7, the CDR3 gives the full variable domain: DTGVSQNPRHKITKRGQNVTFRCDPISEHNRLYWYRQTLGQGPEFLTYFQNEAQLEKSRLLSDRFSAERPKGSFSTLEIQRTEQGDSAMYLCASSFRDVSYEQYFGPGTRLTVT.

This clonotype was seen many times. This chain links TRBV20-1 with TRBJ2-3; 10 bases are a match to TRBD2. The ends lost 6 bases at V and 6 bases at J; junction bases unmatched: 12. The CDR3 sequence is 15 residues long. Germline CDR1 DFQATT, CDR2 SNEGSKA (reference sequence). The CDR3 DNA reads TGCAGTGCCTTCTTACTAGCGGGATCAGGGGATACGCAGTATTTT. Translated, it gives CSAFLLAGSGDTQYF.

Ten or more counts support this clonotype. The chain recombines TRBV2 with TRBJ2-1, with no clear D. V was pared by 8 bases and J by 0 bases, with 8 bases between. Germline assignment: CDR1 SNHLY and CDR2 FYNNEI. The CDR3 has 13 amino acids. In nucleotides, the CDR3 is TGTGCCAGCGGACCGAACTCCTACAATGAGCAGTTCTTC. Its protein product is CASGPNSYNEQFF.

There are a few counts of this clonotype. This chain joins TRBV28 and TRBJ2-3; possible D gene TRBD2, 6 bases. Germline assignment: CDR1 MDHEN and CDR2 SYDVKM. The CDR3 contains 16 residues. V shed 3 bases and J shed 5 bases, with 18 bases lying between them. The CDR3 spells CASSFHPALGGDTQYF. CDR3 sequence (DNA): TGTGCCAGCAGTTTCCATCCGGCGTTGGGGGGAGATACGCAGTATTTT.

In this sample, this clonotype turned up many times. V usage is TRBV28 and J usage is TRBJ1-4; D is perhaps TRBD1 (5 bases). V lost 6 bases to trimming and J lost 5 bases, with 13 bases between them. CDR1 is MDHEN and CDR2 is SYDVKM in the germline V gene. The CDR3 is 14 residues long. CDR3 sequence: CASSQPAGNEKLFF. CDR3 DNA: TGTGCCAGCAGCCAACCCGCAGGGAATGAAAAACTGTTTTTT.

This clonotype was found many times. The chain employs TRBV6-2 or TRBV6-3 and TRBJ2-7; D is perhaps TRBD1 (5 bases). Per the germline V gene, CDR1 is MNHEY and CDR2 is SVGEGT. There are 14 residues in the CDR3. The V gene lost 6 bases and the J gene lost 3 bases, with 15 bases spanning the gap. As DNA, the CDR3 is TGTGCCAGCAGGCTACCCGACAGCCGCTACGAGCAGTACTTC. Amino acid sequence: CASRLPDSRYEQYF.

This clonotype showed up many times. The chain combines TRBV12-3 or TRBV12-4 with TRBJ2-5; 15 nucleotides line up with TRBD2. The CDR3 spans 16 residues. The junction had 5 bases not matched to a gene; V was cut back by 5 bases and J by 4 bases. DNA for the CDR3: TGTGCCAGCAGTACGGGACTAGCGGGAGGAGGAGAGACCCAGTACTTC. Residues: CASSTGLAGGGETQYF.

This clonotype has a count of ten or more. This sequence joins TRBV5-1 and TRBJ2-5; 12 bases agree with TRBD2. J gave up 3 bases and V 6 bases, and 6 bases lay outside the gene matches. This CDR3 has 15 residues. Germline V gene sequence: CDR1 SGHRS, CDR2 YFSETQ. The DNA of the CDR3 is TGCGCCAGCAAGGCTAGCGGGGGGGCCGAAGAGACCCAGTACTTC. Translation: CASKASGGAEETQYF.

This clonotype has a count of ten or more. The CDR3 DNA follows: TGTGCCAGCAGCTTCGAGCCCGACCACAATATGAACACTGAAGCTTTCTTT. Its translation: CASSFEPDHNMNTEAFF. The chain has TRBV3-1 and TRBJ1-1; D not certain. Trimming stripped 5 bases from V and 0 bases from J, with 19 bases between. Germline CDR1 and CDR2: LGHDT and YNNKEL (reference sequence). The CDR3 covers 17 residues.

The rearrangement uses TRBV12-3 or TRBV12-4 and TRBJ2-7, with D possibly matching TRBD1 (6 bases). The CDR3 is made up of 15 amino acids. Trimming left V 3 bases short and J 2 bases short, with 14 bases between. The CDR3 region has the DNA TGTGCCAGCAGTTTGGCAGGGGCCCTACCCTACGAGCAGTACTTC. Encoded protein: CASSLAGALPYEQYF.

In its sample, this clonotype was seen a few times. This chain connects TRBV5-6 to TRBJ1-4; unclear D gene. V lost 1 base, J lost 5 bases, and 6 bases lay in between. Germline V lookup: CDR1 SGHDT, CDR2 YYEEEE. The CDR3 consists of 13 residues. CDR3 loop: CASSLRANEKLFF. In nucleotides, the CDR3 is TGTGCCAGCAGCTTGCGGGCAAATGAAAAACTGTTTTTT.

This clonotype has only a few counts. The chain employs TRBV6-5 and TRBJ1-2; D unclear. The V gene lost 6 bases and the J gene lost 2 bases, with 16 bases spanning the gap. The length of the CDR3 is 15 residues. The germline CDR1 and CDR2 sequences are MNHEY and SVGAGI. This CDR3 reads CASRTLDTTNYGYTF. The CDR3 DNA reads as TGTGCCAGCAGGACTTTAGACACCACCAACTATGGCTACACCTTC.

This clonotype was counted a few times. The chain joins TRBV6-1 to TRBJ1-2; tentatively, D is TRBD1 (5 bases). V lost 1 base and J 6 bases, leaving 9 bases between the germline ends. The CDR3 consists of 13 residues. The germline V gene has CDR1 MNHNS and CDR2 SASEGT. CDR3 sequence (DNA): TGTGCCAGCAGTGAAGGCAGGGATCATGGCTACACCTTC. It translates to CASSEGRDHGYTF.

The table lists this clonotype with a few counts. The gene calls are TRBV4-2 and TRBJ1-6, with D unclear. Germline values: CDR1 LGHNA, CDR2 YNFKEQ. Trimming took 11 bases from V and 5 from J, leaving 16 bases between them. The CDR3 has 14 residues. DNA of the CDR3: TGTGCCTTCTCGGAAACCCTTGATAATTCACCCCTCCACTTT. Its translation: CAFSETLDNSPLHF.

This clonotype has more than one count but fewer than ten. The chain joins TRBV2 to TRBJ2-2; D gene uncertain. V was pared by 3 bases and J by 2 bases, with 10 bases between. Germline CDR1 SNHLY, CDR2 FYNNEI. The CDR3 totals 15 residues. The DNA for the CDR3 is TGTGCCAGCAGTGACCTGGGGTCAAACACCGGGGAGCTGTTTTTT. Its translation is CASSDLGSNTGELFF.